Below, 14 T cell receptor beta chains from the same sample are listed, as sequenced in a study of T cells in localized non-small cell lung cancer. Sequencing used immunoSEQ multiplex PCR; TCRdb keeps in-frame clones, though not all of them. The sample records 50,000 to 55,000 clones, approximately 86% being singletons. Sequencing was performed on PBMCs, taken before any cancer treatment. The source is a female donor with stage II lung adenocarcinoma.

Only one count was recorded for this clone. Mismatch with germline at one junction end may stem from a read error. This chain uses TRBV14 with TRBJ1-2; D uncertain. The CDR3 loop spans 13 amino acids. Germline-derived CDR1 and CDR2 are SGHDN and FVKESK. The CDR3 nucleotides read TGTGCCAGCAGCCAAGATAATGTGGGCAGCTACCTCTTC. Translated: CASSQDNVGSYLF.

This chain connects TRBV2 to TRBJ1-4; 7 bases are shared with TRBD1. The CDR3 totals 13 residues. The V gene end was trimmed by 7 bases and the J gene end by 6 bases; junction bases not matched to a gene: 5. Germline-derived CDR1 and CDR2 are SNHLY and FYNNEI. The CDR3 DNA follows: TGTGCCAGCAAAGACAGGGTCTATGAAAAACTGTTTTTT. It translates to CASKDRVYEKLFF.

The V call is TRBV5-1, the J call TRBJ2-2; 9 bases fit TRBD2. This CDR3 spans 16 amino acids. Germline CDR1 and CDR2: SGHRS and YFSETQ. V shed 3 bases and J 5 bases; nucleotides not matched to a gene: 8. CDR3 region: CASSSSGTSNTGELFF. The CDR3 DNA follows: TGCGCCAGCAGCTCCTCAGGGACTAGCAATACCGGGGAGCTGTTTTTT.

The CDR3: CASSSQGAKGSEAFF. CDR3 in DNA: TGTGCCAGCTCCTCCCAGGGGGCGAAAGGTTCCGAAGCTTTCTTT. The rearrangement uses TRBV5-5 and TRBJ1-1, with 8 bases lining up with TRBD1. The CDR3 has 15 residues. V dropped 7 bases and J dropped 8; count of bases not matched to a gene: 16. Germline lookup yields CDR1 SGHKS and CDR2 YYEKEE (reference sequence). The complete variable domain, with remaining parts taken from reference TRBV5-5 and TRBJ1-1, reads DAGVTQSPTHLIKTRGQQVTLRCSPISGHKSVSWYQQVLGQGPQFIFQYYEKEERGRGNFPDRFSARQFPNYSSELNVNALLLGDSALYLCASSSQGAKGSEAFFGQGTRLTVV.

Only one count was recorded for this clone. At one end, the junction sequence differs from germline, possibly due to a read error. The rearrangement uses TRBV19 and TRBJ2-5; 11 positions agree with TRBD2. The germline gives CDR1 LNHDA, CDR2 SQIVND (reference sequence). The CDR3 is made up of 16 amino acids. The CDR3 DNA reads as TGTGCCAGTAGGCCGACTAGCGGGGACAACCAAGGGACCCAGTACTTC. Translation: CASRPTSGDNQGTQYF. The full variable domain, with the rest looked up from reference TRBV19 and TRBJ2-5, is DGGITQSPKYLFRKEGQNVTLSCEQNLNHDAMYWYRQDPGQGLRLIYYSQIVNDFQKGDIAEGYSVSREKKESFPLTVTSAQKNPTAFYLCASRPTSGDNQGTQYFGPGTRLLVL.

V and J are TRBV18 and TRBJ2-7; possibly TRBD1 for D (6 bases). The V gene lost 6 bases and the J gene lost 3 bases, with 15 bases spanning the gap. CDR1 and CDR2 (germline): KGHSH, LQKENI. The CDR3 loop spans 14 amino acids. The CDR3 bases are TGTGCCAGCTCCCGGACAGCTCTTGGCTACGAGCAGTACTTC. Amino acids: CASSRTALGYEQYF. Drawing the rest from reference TRBV18 and TRBJ2-7, the complete variable domain is NAGVMQNPRHLVRRRGQEARLRCSPMKGHSHVYWYRQLPEEGLKFMVYLQKENIIDESGMPKERFSAEFPKEGPSILRIQQVVRGDSAAYFCASSRTALGYEQYFGPGTRLTVT.

This clone was observed a single time. The J gene is TRBJ1-4, the V gene TRBV4-1; a possible D gene is TRBD1 (5 bases). The V gene's germline CDR1 is MGHRA and CDR2 YSYEKL. This CDR3 contains 17 residues. V lost 3 bases to trimming and J lost 0 bases, with 14 bases between them. CDR3 in amino acids: CASSHREGTATNEKLFF. The DNA of the CDR3 is TGCGCCAGCAGCCACCGAGAGGGGACCGCAACTAATGAAAAACTGTTTTTT.

CDR3 coding DNA: TGTGCCAGCAGCCCGAAGTGGGGTGCTAGCACAGATACGCAGTATTTT. It codes for CASSPKWGASTDTQYF. The rearrangement links TRBV7-9 to TRBJ2-3; no clear D. CDR3 size: 16 residues. Per the germline V gene, CDR1 is SEHNR and CDR2 is FQNEAQ (reference sequence). V lost 5 bases and J lost 0, with 15 bases in between.

V and J are TRBV5-5 and TRBJ1-4; no definite D call. This CDR3 has 16 residues. Germline V gene data show CDR1 as SGHKS and CDR2 as YYEKEE (reference sequence). Trimming cost V 1 base and J 0 bases, with 10 bases left between them. The DNA for the CDR3 is TGTGCCAGCAGCTTGTTGGAACGCACAACTAATGAAAAACTGTTTTTT. Its translation is CASSLLERTTNEKLFF.

This clone was counted once. This chain connects TRBV19 to TRBJ1-3; perhaps TRBD1 as D (5 bases). The V end lost 3 bases, the J end lost 8 bases, and 14 bases lay between the germline ends. This CDR3 spans 14 amino acids. Germline V gene data show CDR1 as LNHDA and CDR2 as SQIVND (reference sequence). CDR3 loop: CASSMRQRPDTIYF. Written as DNA, the CDR3 is TGTGCCAGTAGTATGCGACAGCGCCCGGACACCATATATTTT. Combining the CDR3 with reference TRBV19 and TRBJ1-3 gives the whole variable domain DGGITQSPKYLFRKEGQNVTLSCEQNLNHDAMYWYRQDPGQGLRLIYYSQIVNDFQKGDIAEGYSVSREKKESFPLTVTSAQKNPTAFYLCASSMRQRPDTIYFGEGSWLTVV.

The chain has TRBV9 and TRBJ1-1; no firm D call. CDR1 is SGDLS and CDR2 is YYNGEE in the germline V gene. The CDR3 sequence is 14 residues long. Trimming took 4 bases from V and 1 from J, leaving 11 bases between them. CDR3 residues: CASSFGLANTEAFF. The CDR3 DNA reads TGTGCCAGCAGCTTCGGACTGGCGAACACTGAAGCTTTCTTT.

This clone was recorded once. This chain links TRBV6-5 with TRBJ1-2; D is possibly TRBD1 (6 bases). The CDR3 has 15 residues. The V gene lost 6 bases and the J gene lost 8 bases, with 22 bases spanning the gap. Per germline, CDR1 MNHEY and CDR2 SVGAGI. CDR3 loop: CASRGGGLPLGGYTF. The CDR3 bases are TGTGCCAGCAGAGGAGGGGGACTGCCTTTGGGGGGCTACACCTTC.

In DNA, the CDR3 is TGCGCCAGCGGGCCGGACCCCTCTGGAAACACCATATATTTT. Translating gives CASGPDPSGNTIYF. This chain links TRBV5-1 with TRBJ1-3; D remains ambiguous. Trimming pared 7 bases from V and 0 bases from J, leaving 11 bases between. The V gene's germline CDR1 is SGHRS and CDR2 YFSETQ. This CDR3 region has 14 residues.

DNA of the CDR3: TGTGCCAGCAGCTTCCCGACAGGGGTAGACACTGAAGCTTTCTTT. Its translation is CASSFPTGVDTEAFF. The chain joins TRBV5-6 to TRBJ1-1; 8 bases match TRBD1. CDR3 length equals 15 residues. Germline V CDR1 and CDR2: SGHDT, YYEEEE. V shed 2 bases and J 3 bases; nucleotides not matched to a gene: 6.